The table lists the clone carrying this T cell receptor (beta chain) with a few counts. Assay used: immunoSEQ multiplex PCR; TCRdb lists only in-frame clones, some missing. The sample carries roughly 25,000 clones, roughly 80% recorded once. V was pared by 7 bases and J by 3 bases, with 9 bases between. The CDR3 sequence is 12 residues long. CDR1 is LNHDA, CDR2 SQIVND, per germline (reference sequence). This specimen comes from a study of PD-L1 blockade in urothelial cancer. The J gene is TRBJ1-2, the V gene TRBV19; a weak D match, TRBD1 (6 bases). The sequence derives from a man aged 65-85 years with urothelial cancer. The material was PBMCs, obtained around atezolizumab (anti-PD-L1) treatment. As DNA, the CDR3 is TGTGCCAGTAACGGACAGCACTATGGCTACACCTTC. Translation: CASNGQHYGYTF.